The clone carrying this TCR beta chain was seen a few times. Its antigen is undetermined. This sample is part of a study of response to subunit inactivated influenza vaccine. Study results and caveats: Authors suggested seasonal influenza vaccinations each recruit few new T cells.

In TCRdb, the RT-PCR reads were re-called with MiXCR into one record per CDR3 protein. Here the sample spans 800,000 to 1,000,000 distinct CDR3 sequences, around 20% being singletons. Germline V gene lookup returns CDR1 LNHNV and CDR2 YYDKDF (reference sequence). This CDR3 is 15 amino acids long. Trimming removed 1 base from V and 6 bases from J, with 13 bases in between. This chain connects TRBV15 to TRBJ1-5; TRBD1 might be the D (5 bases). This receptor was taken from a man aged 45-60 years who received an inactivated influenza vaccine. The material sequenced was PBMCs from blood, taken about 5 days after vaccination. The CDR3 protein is CATSRVSQGGQPQHF. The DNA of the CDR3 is TGTGCCACCAGCAGAGTGAGCCAGGGAGGTCAGCCCCAGCATTTT.